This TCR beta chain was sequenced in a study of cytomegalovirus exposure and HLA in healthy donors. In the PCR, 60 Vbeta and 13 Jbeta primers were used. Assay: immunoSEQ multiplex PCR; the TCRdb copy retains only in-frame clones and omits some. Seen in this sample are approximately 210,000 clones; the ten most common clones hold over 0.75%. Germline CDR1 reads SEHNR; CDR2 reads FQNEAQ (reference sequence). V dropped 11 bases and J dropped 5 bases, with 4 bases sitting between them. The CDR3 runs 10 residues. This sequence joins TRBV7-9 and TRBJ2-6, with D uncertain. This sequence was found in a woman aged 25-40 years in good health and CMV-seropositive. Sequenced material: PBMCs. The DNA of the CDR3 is TGTGCCCAAAGGGCCAACGTCCTGACTTTC. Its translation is CAQRANVLTF.